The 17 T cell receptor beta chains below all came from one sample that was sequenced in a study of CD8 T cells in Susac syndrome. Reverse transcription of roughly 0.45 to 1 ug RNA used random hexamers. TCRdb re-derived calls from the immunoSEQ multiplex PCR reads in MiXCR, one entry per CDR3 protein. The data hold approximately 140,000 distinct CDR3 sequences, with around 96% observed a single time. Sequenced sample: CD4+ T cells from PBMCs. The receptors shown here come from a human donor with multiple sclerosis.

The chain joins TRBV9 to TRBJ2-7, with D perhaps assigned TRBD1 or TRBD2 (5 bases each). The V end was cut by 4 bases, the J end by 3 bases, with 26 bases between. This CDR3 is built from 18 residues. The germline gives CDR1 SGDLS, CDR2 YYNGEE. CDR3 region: CASSRERAPWGTIYEQYF. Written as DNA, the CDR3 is TGTGCCAGCAGCCGGGAAAGAGCCCCGTGGGGGACGATCTACGAGCAGTACTTC.

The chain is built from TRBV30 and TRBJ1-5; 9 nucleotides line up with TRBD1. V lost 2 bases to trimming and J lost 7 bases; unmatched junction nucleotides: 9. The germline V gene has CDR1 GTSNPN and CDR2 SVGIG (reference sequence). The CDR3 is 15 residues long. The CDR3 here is CAWSPGQGRNQPQHF. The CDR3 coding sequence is TGTGCCTGGAGTCCCGGACAGGGGAGAAACCAGCCCCAGCATTTT.

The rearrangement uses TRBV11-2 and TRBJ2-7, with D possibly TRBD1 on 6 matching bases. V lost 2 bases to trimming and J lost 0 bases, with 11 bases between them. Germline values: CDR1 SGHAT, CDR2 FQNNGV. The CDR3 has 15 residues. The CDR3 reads CASSLKQGSSYEQYF. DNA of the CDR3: TGTGCCAGCAGCTTAAAACAGGGTTCCTCCTACGAGCAGTACTTC.

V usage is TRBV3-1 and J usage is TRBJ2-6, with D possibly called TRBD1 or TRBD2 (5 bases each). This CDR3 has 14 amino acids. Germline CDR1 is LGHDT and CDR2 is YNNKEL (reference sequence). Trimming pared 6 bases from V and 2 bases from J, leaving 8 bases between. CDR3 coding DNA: TGTGCCAGCAGTCGAGGGGCTGGGGCCAACGTCCTGACTTTC. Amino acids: CASSRGAGANVLTF.

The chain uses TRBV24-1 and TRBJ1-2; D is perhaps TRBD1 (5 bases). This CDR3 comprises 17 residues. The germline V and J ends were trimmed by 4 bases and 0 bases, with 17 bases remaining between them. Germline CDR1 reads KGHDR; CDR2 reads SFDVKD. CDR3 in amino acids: CATSEGTKLEPNYGYTF. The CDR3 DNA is TGTGCCACCAGTGAGGGGACTAAATTAGAACCTAACTATGGCTACACCTTC.

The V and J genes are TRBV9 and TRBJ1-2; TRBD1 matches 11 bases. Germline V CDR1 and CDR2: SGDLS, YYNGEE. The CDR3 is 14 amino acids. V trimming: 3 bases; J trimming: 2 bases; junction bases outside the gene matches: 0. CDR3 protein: CASSGDRGNYGYTF. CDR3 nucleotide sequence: TGTGCCAGCAGCGGGGACAGGGGGAACTATGGCTACACCTTC.

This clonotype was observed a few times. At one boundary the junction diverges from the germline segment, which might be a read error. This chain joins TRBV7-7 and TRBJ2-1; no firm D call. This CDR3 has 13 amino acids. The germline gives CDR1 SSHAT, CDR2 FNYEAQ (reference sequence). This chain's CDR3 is CASSLDSYNEQFF. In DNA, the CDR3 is TGTGCTAGCAGCTTAGACTCCTACAATGAGCAGTTCTTC.

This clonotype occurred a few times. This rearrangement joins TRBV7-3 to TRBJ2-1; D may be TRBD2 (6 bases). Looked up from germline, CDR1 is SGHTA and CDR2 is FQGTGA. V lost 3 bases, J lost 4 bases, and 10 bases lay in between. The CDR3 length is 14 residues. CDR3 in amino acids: CASSLGGIYNEQFF. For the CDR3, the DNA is TGTGCCAGCAGCTTGGGCGGGATTTACAATGAGCAGTTCTTC.

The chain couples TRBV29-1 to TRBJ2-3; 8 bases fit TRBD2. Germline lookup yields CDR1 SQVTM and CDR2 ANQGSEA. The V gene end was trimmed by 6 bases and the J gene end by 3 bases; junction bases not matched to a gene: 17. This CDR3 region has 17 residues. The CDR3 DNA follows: TGCAGCGTGGACTTCGGATGGGGAAGCGGGAGAACAGATACGCAGTATTTT. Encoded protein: CSVDFGWGSGRTDTQYF.

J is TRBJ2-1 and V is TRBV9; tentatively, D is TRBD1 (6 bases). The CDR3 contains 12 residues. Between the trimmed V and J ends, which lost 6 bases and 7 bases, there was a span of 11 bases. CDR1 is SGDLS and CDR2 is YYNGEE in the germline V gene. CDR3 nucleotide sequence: TGTGCCAGCAATACCCAGGGGAATGAGCAGTTCTTC. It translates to CASNTQGNEQFF.

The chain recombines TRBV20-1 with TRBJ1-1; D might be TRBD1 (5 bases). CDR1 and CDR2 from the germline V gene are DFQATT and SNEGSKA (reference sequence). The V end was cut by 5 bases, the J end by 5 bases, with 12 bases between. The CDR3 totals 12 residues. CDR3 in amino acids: CSAAPGLTEAFF. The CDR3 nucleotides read TGCAGTGCTGCTCCAGGGTTGACTGAAGCTTTCTTT.

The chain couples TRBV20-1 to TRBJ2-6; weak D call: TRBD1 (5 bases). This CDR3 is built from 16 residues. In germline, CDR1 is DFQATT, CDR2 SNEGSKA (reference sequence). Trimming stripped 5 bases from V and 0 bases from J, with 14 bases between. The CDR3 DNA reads TGCAGTGCTCCCAGGGTATGGGGCTCTGGGGCCAACGTCCTGACTTTC. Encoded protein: CSAPRVWGSGANVLTF.

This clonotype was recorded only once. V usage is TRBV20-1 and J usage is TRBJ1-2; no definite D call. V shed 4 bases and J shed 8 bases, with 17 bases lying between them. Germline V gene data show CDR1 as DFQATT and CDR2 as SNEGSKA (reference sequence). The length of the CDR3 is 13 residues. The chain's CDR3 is CSAKVDRALGYTF. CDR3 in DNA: TGCAGTGCTAAGGTCGATCGCGCCCTCGGCTACACCTTC.

CDR3 DNA: TGTGCCAGCAGTGTCGGACAGGGACCGGACGAGCAGTACTTC. Its protein product is CASSVGQGPDEQYF. V gene TRBV2 combines with J gene TRBJ2-7, with 8 bases matching TRBD1. CDR1 and CDR2 from the germline V gene are SNHLY and FYNNEI. This CDR3 contains 14 residues. V was clipped by 4 bases and J by 5 bases; unmatched bases: 7.

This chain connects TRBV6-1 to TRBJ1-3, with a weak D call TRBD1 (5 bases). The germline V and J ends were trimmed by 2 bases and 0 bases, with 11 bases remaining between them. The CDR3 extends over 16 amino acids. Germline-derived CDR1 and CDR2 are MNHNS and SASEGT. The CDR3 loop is CASSELPGSSGNTIYF. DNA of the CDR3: TGTGCCAGCAGTGAACTCCCAGGGTCCTCTGGAAACACCATATATTTT.

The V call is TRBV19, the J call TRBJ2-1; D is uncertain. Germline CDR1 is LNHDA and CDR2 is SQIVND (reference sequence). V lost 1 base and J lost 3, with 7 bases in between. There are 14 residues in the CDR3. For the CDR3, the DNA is TGTGCCAGTAGTATAGGAAGGGACTACAATGAGCAGTTCTTC. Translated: CASSIGRDYNEQFF.

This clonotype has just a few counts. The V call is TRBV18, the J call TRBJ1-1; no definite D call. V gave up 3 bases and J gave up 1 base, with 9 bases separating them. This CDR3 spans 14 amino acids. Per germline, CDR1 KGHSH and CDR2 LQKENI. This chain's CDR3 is CASSPGTGNTEAFF. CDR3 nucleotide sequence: TGTGCCAGCTCACCGGGCACGGGGAACACTGAAGCTTTCTTT.